The next 31 T cell receptor beta chains were all read from a single sample in a study of shared clonotypes between healthy human individuals. Profiling relied on immunoSEQ multiplex PCR, and the TCRdb table lists in-frame clones only, not all of them. The profile shows around 700,000 clones, roughly 70% of them singletons. Sequencing was performed on memory CD4+ T cells sorted from blood. The subset was: CD45RA-negative fraction. The receptors come from a woman under 40 in good health.

The V and J genes are TRBV7-9 and TRBJ2-1, with a tentative D call TRBD2 (6 bases). V lost 5 bases to trimming and J lost 1 base, with 15 bases between them. CDR1 and CDR2 (germline): SEHNR, FQNEAQ (reference sequence). The CDR3 contains 16 residues. The CDR3 reads CASSGTRLVSYNEQFF. The CDR3 DNA sequence: TGTGCCAGCAGCGGCACCCGACTAGTATCCTACAATGAGCAGTTCTTC.

There are a few counts of this clone. The chain employs TRBV6-1 and TRBJ1-5; unclear D gene. The CDR3 consists of 15 residues. Germline CDR1 reads MNHNS; CDR2 reads SASEGT. The V gene lost 1 base and the J gene lost 2 bases, with 9 bases spanning the gap. In DNA, the CDR3 is TGTGCCAGCAGTGAAGGTAATTCGGGCAATCAGCCCCAGCATTTT. This encodes CASSEGNSGNQPQHF.

This clone came up once. This clone may be a read error of a much larger clone one base away. The chain links TRBV7-2 to TRBJ1-1; D uncertain. In germline, CDR1 is SGHTA, CDR2 FQGNSA. Trimming stripped 1 base from V and 1 base from J, with 7 bases between. This CDR3 is 14 amino acids long. Written as DNA, the CDR3 is TGTGCCAGCAGCTTAGTGGGGAGGAACACTGAAGCTTTCTTT. Translating it yields CASSLVGRNTEAFF. The variable domain in full, with the rest retrieved from reference TRBV7-2 and TRBJ1-1, is GAGVSQSPSNKVTEKGKDVELRCDPISGHTALYWYRQSLGQGLEFLIYFQGNSAPDKSGLPSDRFSAERTGGSVSTLTIQRTQQEDSAVYLCASSLVGRNTEAFFGQGTRLTVV.

The chain employs TRBV19 and TRBJ2-1; D is uncertain. Germline-derived CDR1 and CDR2 are LNHDA and SQIVND (reference sequence). This CDR3 is built from 16 residues. V was clipped by 3 bases and J by 6 bases, with 18 bases between them. In nucleotides, the CDR3 is TGTGCCAGTAGTATCATCTTTGGGCCGTCCGGCAATGAGCAGTTCTTC. This codes for CASSIIFGPSGNEQFF. Full variable domain (missing parts from reference TRBV19 and TRBJ2-1): DGGITQSPKYLFRKEGQNVTLSCEQNLNHDAMYWYRQDPGQGLRLIYYSQIVNDFQKGDIAEGYSVSREKKESFPLTVTSAQKNPTAFYLCASSIIFGPSGNEQFFGPGTRLTVL.

The V gene is TRBV10-3, the J gene TRBJ1-1; no firm D call. Germline V gene lookup returns CDR1 ENHRY and CDR2 SYGVKD. V dropped 10 bases and J dropped 1 base, with 22 bases sitting between them. The CDR3 length is 16 residues. The CDR3 protein is CATENRLAAKNTEAFF. The CDR3, as DNA: TGTGCCACCGAAAACCGGCTGGCGGCCAAGAACACTGAAGCTTTCTTT.

This clone is a singleton in its sample. J is TRBJ1-1 and V is TRBV19, with 8 bases fitting TRBD1. The CDR3 covers 15 residues. V lost 4 bases to trimming and J lost 3 bases; unmatched junction nucleotides: 7. Germline CDR1 and CDR2: LNHDA and SQIVND (reference sequence). The CDR3 DNA sequence: TGTGCCAGTAGTAAAGCCCAGACAGGGGACACTGAAGCTTTCTTT. This sequence encodes CASSKAQTGDTEAFF.

This chain links TRBV4-1 with TRBJ1-1; D remains unclear. From germline, CDR1 is MGHRA and CDR2 YSYEKL. The CDR3 length is 14 residues. Trimming cost V 2 bases and J 1 base, with 8 bases left between them. The CDR3: CASSQNNPNTEAFF. For the CDR3, the DNA is TGCGCCAGCAGCCAAAATAACCCGAACACTGAAGCTTTCTTT.

The rearrangement uses TRBV28 and TRBJ1-1, with 9 bases that match TRBD1. J gave up 5 bases and V 8 bases, and 6 bases lay outside the gene matches. Per germline, CDR1 MDHEN and CDR2 SYDVKM. There are 13 residues in the CDR3. For the CDR3, the DNA is TGTGCCAGCGGGAACAGGGGGCGGACTGAAGCTTTCTTT. Protein product: CASGNRGRTEAFF.

The chain recombines TRBV7-9 with TRBJ1-2; tentative D call: TRBD1 (5 bases). This CDR3 contains 14 residues. Germline CDR1 and CDR2: SEHNR and FQNEAQ (reference sequence). The germline V and J ends were trimmed by 5 bases and 5 bases, with 15 bases remaining between them. The CDR3 sequence is CASSTSGTDYGYTF. DNA of the CDR3: TGTGCCAGCAGCACCTCCGGGACGGATTATGGCTACACCTTC.

V and J are TRBV6-6 and TRBJ1-2; 10 positions agree with TRBD1. The V gene end was trimmed by 6 bases and the J gene end by 6 bases; junction bases not matched to a gene: 7. This CDR3 comprises 14 residues. From germline, CDR1 is MNHNY and CDR2 SVGAGI (reference sequence). The CDR3 sequence: CASRETGTGDGYTF. The DNA for the CDR3 is TGTGCCAGCAGGGAAACCGGGACAGGGGATGGCTACACCTTC.

The genes are TRBV27 and TRBJ1-2, with no clear D. The V gene's germline CDR1 is MNHEY and CDR2 SMNVEV (reference sequence). The ends were cut back, 8 bases at V and 7 bases at J, with 11 bases in the middle. The CDR3 runs 11 residues. The CDR3 is CASANRGGYTF. As DNA, the CDR3 is TGTGCCAGCGCCAACCGGGGTGGCTACACCTTC.

This clone was observed a few times. The chain recombines TRBV29-1 with TRBJ2-3, with D tentatively TRBD1 (6 bases). The length of the CDR3 is 15 residues. Germline CDR1 and CDR2: SQVTM and ANQGSEA. Trimming took 1 base from V and 4 from J, leaving 15 bases between them. The DNA of the CDR3 is TGCAGCGTTGAAGCCCGAGGGGGAAGCGCAGATACGCAGTATTTT. It specifies CSVEARGGSADTQYF.

The J gene is TRBJ2-7, the V gene TRBV18; D is perhaps TRBD1 (6 bases). Trimming took 3 bases from V and 2 from J, leaving 14 bases between them. Germline assignment: CDR1 KGHSH and CDR2 LQKENI. The CDR3 consists of 15 residues. The CDR3 nucleotides are TGTGCCAGCTCACCTGGTGCAGGGGAACCCTACGAGCAGTACTTC. Protein product: CASSPGAGEPYEQYF.

This chain joins TRBV5-4 and TRBJ2-1; D gene unclear. V lost 0 bases and J lost 7, with 8 bases in between. CDR1 is SGHNT and CDR2 is YYREEE in the germline V gene (reference sequence). The CDR3 extends over 13 amino acids. CDR3 in amino acids: CASSLALLNEQFF. The CDR3 bases are TGTGCCAGCAGCTTGGCCCTTTTGAATGAGCAGTTCTTC.

Of note for this clone: Other DNA sequences within the sample encode an identical CDR3. This CDR3 is CASSPQRDSYEQYF. DNA for the CDR3: TGTGCCAGTAGTCCTCAGCGGGACTCCTACGAGCAGTACTTC. The chain links TRBV19 to TRBJ2-7, with 7 bases matching TRBD2. CDR1 and CDR2 (germline): LNHDA, SQIVND (reference sequence). The CDR3 extends over 14 amino acids. After removal of 5 bases from V and 0 bases from J, the junction contained 4 bases not matched to a gene. Looking up the rest from reference TRBV19 and TRBJ2-7 gives the full variable domain: DGGITQSPKYLFRKEGQNVTLSCEQNLNHDAMYWYRQDPGQGLRLIYYSQIVNDFQKGDIAEGYSVSREKKESFPLTVTSAQKNPTAFYLCASSPQRDSYEQYFGPGTRLTVT.

The V gene is TRBV7-9, the J gene TRBJ2-3, with 11 nucleotides matching TRBD2. The trim removed 5 bases at V and 5 bases at J, leaving 6 bases unmatched. From germline, CDR1 is SEHNR and CDR2 FQNEAQ (reference sequence). The CDR3 covers 15 residues. The CDR3 DNA sequence: TGTGCCAGCAGCGCCACTAGCGGGAGCGGAGATACGCAGTATTTT. Translation: CASSATSGSGDTQYF.

Notes on this clone: Other DNA sequences in this sample translate to the same CDR3. The chain joins TRBV14 to TRBJ2-7; no reliable D call. The ends were cut back, 0 bases at V and 2 bases at J, with 11 bases in the middle. The CDR3 totals 15 residues. Germline CDR1 is SGHDN and CDR2 is FVKESK. CDR3 DNA sequence: TGTGCCAGCAGCCAAGATGTCGGAAGGGCCTACGAGCAGTACTTC. This codes for CASSQDVGRAYEQYF. Together with reference TRBV14 and TRBJ2-7, the CDR3 gives the full variable domain: EAGVTQFPSHSVIEKGQTVTLRCDPISGHDNLYWYRRVMGKEIKFLLHFVKESKQDESGMPNNRFLAERTGGTYSTLKVQPAELEDSGVYFCASSQDVGRAYEQYFGPGTRLTVT.

V is TRBV5-1 and J is TRBJ2-7, with 10 bases that match TRBD2. In germline, CDR1 is SGHRS, CDR2 YFSETQ. The V and J ends lost 0 bases and 7 bases, in that order; junction bases with no gene match: 10. The length of the CDR3 is 16 residues. This chain's CDR3 is CASSLVVAAGGGEQYF. The CDR3 DNA sequence: TGCGCCAGCAGCTTGGTGGTCGCAGCGGGAGGGGGAGAGCAGTACTTC.

The chain joins TRBV5-6 to TRBJ2-1; the match to TRBD1 covers 10 bases. V was pared by 7 bases and J by 0 bases, with 13 bases of the junction left unmatched. Germline loops: CDR1 SGHDT, CDR2 YYEEEE. There are 18 residues in the CDR3. In DNA, the CDR3 is TGTGCCAGCGGCCGGGACAGGGGTTCCCTCAGCTCCTACAATGAGCAGTTCTTC. Amino acids: CASGRDRGSLSSYNEQFF.

The gene calls are TRBV10-3 and TRBJ2-5; TRBD2 agrees at 7 bases. The V gene end was trimmed by 6 bases and the J gene end by 7 bases; junction bases not matched to a gene: 11. This CDR3 contains 14 residues. Germline V gene sequence: CDR1 ENHRY, CDR2 SYGVKD. As DNA, the CDR3 is TGTGCCATCAGGATGAGCGGGGAGGTCGGGACCCAGTACTTC. Encoded protein: CAIRMSGEVGTQYF.

The chain uses TRBV29-1 and TRBJ2-2, with TRBD1 matching 11 bases. The CDR3 is 17 residues long. V was clipped by 1 base and J by 6 bases; unmatched bases: 10. Germline V lookup: CDR1 SQVTM, CDR2 ANQGSEA. DNA for the CDR3: TGCAGCGTTGAAGCGTCGGACAGGGGGCGTTCATCCGGGGAGCTGTTTTTT. This translates into CSVEASDRGRSSGELFF.

V gene TRBV6-1 combines with J gene TRBJ2-3; either TRBD1 or TRBD2 may fit D (5 bases each). Germline V gene sequence: CDR1 MNHNS, CDR2 SASEGT. The V gene lost 5 bases and the J gene lost 2 bases, with 14 bases spanning the gap. This CDR3 spans 15 amino acids. CDR3 in amino acids: CASSSGTADTDTQYF. The CDR3 DNA follows: TGTGCCAGCAGTTCCGGGACCGCTGACACAGATACGCAGTATTTT.

J is TRBJ2-2 and V is TRBV11-3; D call uncertain. V lost 5 bases and J lost 4, with 8 bases in between. Germline-derived CDR1 and CDR2 are SGHNT and YENEEA. The CDR3 length is 13 residues. The CDR3 region is CASSPDGTGELFF. The CDR3 DNA sequence: TGTGCCAGCAGCCCGGACGGCACCGGGGAGCTGTTTTTT.

CDR3 DNA: TGCGCCAGCAGCTCCACTAGCGGGAGCCAAGAGACCCAGTACTTC. Translating it yields CASSSTSGSQETQYF. This sequence joins TRBV5-1 and TRBJ2-5; 11 bases align to TRBD2. The V and J ends lost 3 bases and 1 base, in that order; junction bases with no gene match: 2. This CDR3 has 15 residues. Looked up from germline, CDR1 is SGHRS and CDR2 is YFSETQ.

V and J are TRBV4-2 and TRBJ1-2; 9 nucleotides agree with TRBD1. Trimming took 1 base from V and 6 from J; bases not matched to a gene: 12. The V gene's germline CDR1 is LGHNA and CDR2 YNFKEQ. The CDR3 is 17 amino acids. The CDR3 here is CASSQVGTGPGGDGYTF. The CDR3 DNA reads TGTGCCAGCAGCCAAGTGGGGACAGGGCCGGGGGGGGATGGCTACACCTTC.

V is TRBV4-2 and J is TRBJ2-7, with unresolved D. In germline, CDR1 is LGHNA, CDR2 YNFKEQ. V was pared by 8 bases and J by 3 bases, with 17 bases between. This CDR3 is 14 amino acids long. CDR3 nucleotides: TGTGCCAGCCGTAACCACCCAGGCGGCTACGAGCAGTACTTC. Protein: CASRNHPGGYEQYF.

The table lists this clone with many counts. The CDR3 coding sequence is TGTGCCAGCAGCTTGGCTGGGGGCAGGGGGAGGAACTATGGCTACACCTTC. This codes for CASSLAGGRGRNYGYTF. The V call is TRBV5-6, the J call TRBJ1-2, with 7 bases matching TRBD1. Germline V gene sequence: CDR1 SGHDT, CDR2 YYEEEE. This CDR3 has 17 residues. Trimming at V came to 0 bases and at J to 2 bases, leaving 10 bases not matched to a gene.

The chain carries TRBV5-1 and TRBJ2-1, with a tentative D call TRBD1 (5 bases). CDR1 is SGHRS, CDR2 YFSETQ, per germline. The CDR3 consists of 14 residues. V was trimmed by 3 bases and J by 4 bases, leaving 11 bases between them. CDR3: CASSSRQRYNEQFF. CDR3 DNA sequence: TGCGCCAGCAGCTCCCGACAGAGGTACAATGAGCAGTTCTTC.

V and J are TRBV28 and TRBJ1-2; perhaps TRBD1 as D (6 bases). Trimming shortened V by 6 bases and J by 6 bases, and 20 bases separated the two germline ends. The CDR3 consists of 15 residues. In germline, CDR1 is MDHEN, CDR2 SYDVKM. CDR3 amino acids: CASREAGTRNNGYTF. CDR3 nucleotide sequence: TGTGCCAGCAGGGAAGCCGGGACAAGAAACAATGGCTACACCTTC.

The rearrangement joins TRBV25-1 to TRBJ2-5, with D possibly being TRBD2 (6 bases). The last part of the DNA fits TRBJ2-7 better; the J call may be wrong. CDR1 and CDR2 from the germline V gene are MGHDK and SYGVNS. The CDR3 covers 14 residues. CDR3 DNA sequence: TGTGCCAGCAGTGAATATGTGGAGGGACGCGAGCAGTACTTC. This gives the protein CASSEYVEGREQYF.

The chain joins TRBV28 to TRBJ1-5; TRBD1 agrees at 10 bases. Germline V lookup: CDR1 MDHEN, CDR2 SYDVKM. V was clipped by 3 bases and J by 0 bases; unmatched bases: 14. The CDR3 covers 20 residues. The CDR3 region has the DNA TGTGCCAGCAGTTTTGGGCGGGTGTCCCGGACAGGGGGTAGCAATCAGCCCCAGCATTTT. It encodes CASSFGRVSRTGGSNQPQHF.